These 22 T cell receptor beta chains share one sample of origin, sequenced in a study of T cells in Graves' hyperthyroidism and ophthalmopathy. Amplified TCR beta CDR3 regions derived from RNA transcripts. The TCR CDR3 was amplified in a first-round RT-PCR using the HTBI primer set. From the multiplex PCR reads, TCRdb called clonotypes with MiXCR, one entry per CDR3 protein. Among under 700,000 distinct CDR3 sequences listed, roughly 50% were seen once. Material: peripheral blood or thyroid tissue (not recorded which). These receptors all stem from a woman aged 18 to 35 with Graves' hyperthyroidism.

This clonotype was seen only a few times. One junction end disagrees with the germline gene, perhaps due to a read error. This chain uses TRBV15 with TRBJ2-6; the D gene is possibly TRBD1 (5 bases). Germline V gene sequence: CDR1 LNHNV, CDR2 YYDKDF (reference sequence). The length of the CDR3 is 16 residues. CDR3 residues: CASSPEGALGANVLTF. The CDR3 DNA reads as TGTGCCAGCAGCCCCGAAGGGGCGCTAGGGGCCAACGTCCTGACTTTC.

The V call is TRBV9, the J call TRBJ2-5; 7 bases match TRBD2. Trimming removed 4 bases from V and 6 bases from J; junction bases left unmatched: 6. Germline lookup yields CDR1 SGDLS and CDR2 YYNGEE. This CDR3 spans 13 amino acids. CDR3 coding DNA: TGTGCCAGCAGCCACCAACTAGCGCAGACCCAGTACTTC. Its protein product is CASSHQLAQTQYF.

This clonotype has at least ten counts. CDR3 in amino acids: CASNKGLYGNTIYF. DNA of the CDR3: TGTGCCAGCAACAAAGGGTTGTACGGAAACACCATATATTTT. This chain connects TRBV7-9 to TRBJ1-3; D call uncertain. CDR1 is SEHNR and CDR2 is FQNEAQ in the germline V gene (reference sequence). This CDR3 has 14 residues. Trimming took 7 bases from V and 4 from J, leaving 14 bases between them.

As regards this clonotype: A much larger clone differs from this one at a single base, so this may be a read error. In nucleotides, the CDR3 is TGTGCCACCAGGACAAGCCAAGAGACCCAGTACTTC. This gives the protein CATRTSQETQYF. V is TRBV15 and J is TRBJ2-5, with D uncertain. The CDR3 is 12 residues long. The germline gives CDR1 LNHNV, CDR2 YYDKDF (reference sequence). V was cut by 6 bases and J by 1 base, with 6 bases left in between.

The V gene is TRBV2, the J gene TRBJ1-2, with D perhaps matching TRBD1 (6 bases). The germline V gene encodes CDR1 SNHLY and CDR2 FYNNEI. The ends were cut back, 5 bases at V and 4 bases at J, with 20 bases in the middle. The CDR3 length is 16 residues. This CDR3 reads CASSRKGQGDLYGYTF. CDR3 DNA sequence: TGTGCCAGCAGTCGCAAGGGACAAGGGGACCTCTATGGCTACACCTTC.

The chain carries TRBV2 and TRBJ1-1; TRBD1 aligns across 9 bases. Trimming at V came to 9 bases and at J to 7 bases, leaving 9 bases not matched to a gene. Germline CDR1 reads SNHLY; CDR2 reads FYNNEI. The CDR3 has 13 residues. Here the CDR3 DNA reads TGTGCCAGAGTGGACAGGGGTTCCTTTGAAGCTTTCTTT. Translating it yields CARVDRGSFEAFF.

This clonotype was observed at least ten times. CDR3 sequence: CASRTSDYEQYF. CDR3 bases: TGTGCCAGCAGGACCAGCGACTACGAGCAGTACTTC. The gene calls are TRBV2 and TRBJ2-7; D is undetermined. V was pared by 6 bases and J by 3 bases, with 9 bases between. This CDR3 comprises 12 residues. Germline V CDR1 and CDR2: SNHLY, FYNNEI.

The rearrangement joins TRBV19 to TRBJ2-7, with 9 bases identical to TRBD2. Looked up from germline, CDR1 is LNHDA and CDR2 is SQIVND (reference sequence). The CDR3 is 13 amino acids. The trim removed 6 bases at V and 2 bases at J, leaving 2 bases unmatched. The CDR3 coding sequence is TGTGCCAGTAGGAAGCGGGAGGCCTACGAGCAGTACTTC. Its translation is CASRKREAYEQYF.

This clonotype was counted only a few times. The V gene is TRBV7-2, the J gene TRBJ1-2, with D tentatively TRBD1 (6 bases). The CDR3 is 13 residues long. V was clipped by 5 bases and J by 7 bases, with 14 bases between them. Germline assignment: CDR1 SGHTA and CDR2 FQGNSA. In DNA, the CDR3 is TGTGCCAGCAGCATTGCAAGGGGGTTTGGCTACACCTTC. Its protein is CASSIARGFGYTF.

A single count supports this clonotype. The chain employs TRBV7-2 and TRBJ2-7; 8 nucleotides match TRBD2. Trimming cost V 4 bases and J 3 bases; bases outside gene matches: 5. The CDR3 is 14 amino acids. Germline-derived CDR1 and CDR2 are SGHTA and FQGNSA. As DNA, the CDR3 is TGTGCCAGCAGCTATAGCGGGATAGGCTACGAGCAGTACTTC. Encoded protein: CASSYSGIGYEQYF.

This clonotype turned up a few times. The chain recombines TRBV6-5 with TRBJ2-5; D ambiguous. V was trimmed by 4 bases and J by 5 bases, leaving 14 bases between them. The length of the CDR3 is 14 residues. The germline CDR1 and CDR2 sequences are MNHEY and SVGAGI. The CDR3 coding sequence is TGTGCCAGCAGTTCCCCGGGTCCTCGGGAGACCCAGTACTTC. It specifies CASSSPGPRETQYF.

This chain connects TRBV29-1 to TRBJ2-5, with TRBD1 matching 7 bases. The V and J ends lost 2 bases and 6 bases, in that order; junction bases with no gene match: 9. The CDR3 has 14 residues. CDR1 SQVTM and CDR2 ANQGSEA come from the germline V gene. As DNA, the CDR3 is TGCAGCGTTGAAATGACAGGGACCAGGCAGACCCAGTACTTC. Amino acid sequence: CSVEMTGTRQTQYF.

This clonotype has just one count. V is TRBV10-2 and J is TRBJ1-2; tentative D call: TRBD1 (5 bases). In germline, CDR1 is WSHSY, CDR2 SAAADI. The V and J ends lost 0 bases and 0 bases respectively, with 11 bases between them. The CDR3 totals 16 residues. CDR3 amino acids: CASSESQTDTNYGYTF. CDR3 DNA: TGCGCCAGCAGTGAGTCCCAGACAGATACTAACTATGGCTACACCTTC.

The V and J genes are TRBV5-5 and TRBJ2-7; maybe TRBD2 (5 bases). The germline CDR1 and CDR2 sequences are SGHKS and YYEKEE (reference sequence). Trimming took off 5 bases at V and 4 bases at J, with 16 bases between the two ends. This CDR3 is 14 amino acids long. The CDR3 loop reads CASSWASLRYEQYF. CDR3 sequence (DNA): TGTGCCAGCAGTTGGGCTAGCCTGCGGTACGAGCAGTACTTC.

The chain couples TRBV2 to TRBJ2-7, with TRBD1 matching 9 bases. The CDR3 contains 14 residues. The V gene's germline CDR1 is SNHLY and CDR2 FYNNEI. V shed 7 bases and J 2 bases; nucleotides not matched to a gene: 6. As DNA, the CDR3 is TGTGCCAGCACCTCCGGGACAGGGCCCTACGAGCAGTACTTC. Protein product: CASTSGTGPYEQYF.

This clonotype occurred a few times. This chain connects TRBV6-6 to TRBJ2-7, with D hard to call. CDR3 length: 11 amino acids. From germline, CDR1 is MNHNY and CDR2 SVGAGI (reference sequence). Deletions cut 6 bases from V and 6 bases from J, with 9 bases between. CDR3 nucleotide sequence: TGTGCCAGCAGAACTTGGTGCGAGCAGTACTTC. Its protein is CASRTWCEQYF.

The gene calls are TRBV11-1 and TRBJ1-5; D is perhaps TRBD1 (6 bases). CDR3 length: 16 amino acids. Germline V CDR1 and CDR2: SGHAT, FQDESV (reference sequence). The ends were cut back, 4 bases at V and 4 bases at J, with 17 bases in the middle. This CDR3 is CASSSSREGGNQPQHF. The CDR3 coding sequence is TGTGCCAGCAGCTCGTCCCGCGAGGGGGGTAATCAGCCCCAGCATTTT.

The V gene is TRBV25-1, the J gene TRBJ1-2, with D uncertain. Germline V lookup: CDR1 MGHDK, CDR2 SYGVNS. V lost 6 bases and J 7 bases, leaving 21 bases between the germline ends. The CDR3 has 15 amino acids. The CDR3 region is CASSFAAYPRGGYTF. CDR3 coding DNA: TGTGCCAGCAGCTTCGCAGCCTATCCTCGAGGTGGCTACACCTTC.

The CDR3 DNA reads as TGTGCCAGCAGTTATACCCGCCTGACAGCCTACGAGCAGTACTTC. Protein sequence: CASSYTRLTAYEQYF. The V call is TRBV6-5, the J call TRBJ2-7, with D possibly TRBD1 on 5 matching bases. V was trimmed by 3 bases and J by 2 bases, leaving 14 bases between them. Germline V CDR1 and CDR2: MNHEY, SVGAGI. The CDR3 has 15 amino acids.

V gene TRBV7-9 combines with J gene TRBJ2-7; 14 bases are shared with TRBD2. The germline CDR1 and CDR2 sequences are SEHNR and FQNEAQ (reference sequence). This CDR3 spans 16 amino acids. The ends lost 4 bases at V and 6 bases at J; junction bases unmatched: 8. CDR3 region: CASSSAGTSGRGEQYF. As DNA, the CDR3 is TGTGCCAGCAGCTCGGCGGGGACTAGCGGGAGAGGCGAGCAGTACTTC.

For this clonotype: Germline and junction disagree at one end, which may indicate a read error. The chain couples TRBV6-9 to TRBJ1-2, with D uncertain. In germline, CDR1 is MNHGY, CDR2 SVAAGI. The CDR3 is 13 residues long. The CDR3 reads CASSDSDLYGYTF. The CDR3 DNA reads TGTGCCAGCAGTGATTCGGACCTCTATGGCTACACCTTC.

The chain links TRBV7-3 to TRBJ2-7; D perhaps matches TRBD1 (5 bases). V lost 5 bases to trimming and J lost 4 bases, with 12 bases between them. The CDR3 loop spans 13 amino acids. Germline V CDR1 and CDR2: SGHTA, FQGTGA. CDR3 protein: CASSPGHLYEQYF. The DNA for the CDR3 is TGTGCCAGCAGCCCAGGACACTTGTACGAGCAGTACTTC.